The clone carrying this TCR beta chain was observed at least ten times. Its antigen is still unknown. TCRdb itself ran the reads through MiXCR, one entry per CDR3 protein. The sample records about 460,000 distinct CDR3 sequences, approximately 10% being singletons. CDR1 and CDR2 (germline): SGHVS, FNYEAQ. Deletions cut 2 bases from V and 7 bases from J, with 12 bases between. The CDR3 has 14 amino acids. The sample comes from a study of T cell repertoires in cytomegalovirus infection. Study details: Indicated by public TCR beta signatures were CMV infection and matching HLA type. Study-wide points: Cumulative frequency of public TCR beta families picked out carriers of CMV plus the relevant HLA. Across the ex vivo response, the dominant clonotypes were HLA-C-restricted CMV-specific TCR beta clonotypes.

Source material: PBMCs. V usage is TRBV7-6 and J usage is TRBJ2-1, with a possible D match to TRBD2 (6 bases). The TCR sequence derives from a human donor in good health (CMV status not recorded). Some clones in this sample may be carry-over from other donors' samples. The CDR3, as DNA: TGTGCCAGCAGCTTATTGGGGGGAGGAAATGAGCAGTTCTTC. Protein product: CASSLLGGGNEQFF.